This record looks at one T cell receptor beta chain sequence and its context. These data are taken from a study of blood T cell repertoires in COVID-19. Overall study: Samples came from the United States, Italy and Spain, spanning acute and convalescent COVID-19. T cells, B-cell-depleted T cells, or PBMCs supplied cDNA or gDNA.

Under the authors' procedure: It was from reference gene primer amplification that nucleated cell counts were estimated. Generated by immunoSEQ multiplex PCR, the TCRdb table keeps only in-frame clones and is missing some. D and trimming come from the DNA, and the V and J calls and clone size come from that table. The sample includes around 68,000 clones, about nine tenths of them seen just once. Sequencing was carried out using peripheral blood. This TCR was recovered from a man in his fifties or sixties with active COVID-19.

CDR3 in DNA: TGTGCCAGCAGCTGGTTTCAGCGGGAGGACGACGAGCAGTACTTC. Protein product: CASSWFQREDDEQYF. The chain combines TRBV5-6 with TRBJ2-7; 9 bases align to TRBD2. The CDR3 is made up of 15 amino acids. Germline CDR1 is SGHDT and CDR2 is YYEEEE. The V gene end was trimmed by 3 bases and the J gene end by 5 bases; junction bases not matched to a gene: 9.